Each of the 11 T cell receptor beta chains below was sequenced from the same sample in a study of read filtering for tumor transcriptome and immune sequencing. From approximately 430 ng of RNA, a library with molecular barcoded alpha/delta and beta/gamma adaptors was made. TCRdb used MiXCR to reprocess the reads, holding one entry per CDR3 protein. The sample shows more than 55,000 distinct CDR3 sequences, around 20% of them seen only once. Sample: a population of CD138-negative cells sorted from bone marrow. These TCRs come from a donor aged 40 or over with multiple myeloma.

This clonotype was detected many times. V usage is TRBV6-1 and J usage is TRBJ1-2, with TRBD1 matching over 7 bases. From germline, CDR1 is MNHNS and CDR2 SASEGT. Germline trimming cut 6 bases from V and 4 bases from J; bases unmatched to any gene: 2. The CDR3 runs 12 residues. The CDR3 DNA sequence: TGTGCCAGCAGAGGGACAGTCTATGGCTACACCTTC. Translating it yields CASRGTVYGYTF.

This clonotype turned up a few times. The genes are TRBV20-1 and TRBJ2-7; no clear D. The CDR3 consists of 13 residues. V lost 2 bases and J 3 bases, leaving 11 bases between the germline ends. In germline, CDR1 is DFQATT, CDR2 SNEGSKA (reference sequence). The CDR3 sequence is CSARRAGIYEQYF. Here the CDR3 DNA reads TGCAGTGCTAGAAGGGCAGGTATCTACGAGCAGTACTTC.

This clonotype occurred a few times. This rearrangement joins TRBV28 to TRBJ2-7, with TRBD1 matching 8 bases. Losses at the gene ends were 3 bases for V and 5 bases for J; bases not matched to a gene: 6. The CDR3 contains 14 residues. Germline values: CDR1 MDHEN, CDR2 SYDVKM. This CDR3 is CASSFPDRENEQYF. The CDR3, as DNA: TGTGCCAGCAGTTTTCCGGACAGGGAAAACGAGCAGTACTTC. Together with reference TRBV28 and TRBJ2-7, the CDR3 gives the full variable domain: DVKVTQSSRYLVKRTGEKVFLECVQDMDHENMFWYRQDPGLGLRLIYFSYDVKMKEKGDIPEGYSVSREKKERFSLILESASTNQTSMYLCASSFPDRENEQYFGPGTRLTVT.

This clonotype occurred many times. The chain couples TRBV6-4 to TRBJ1-1, with D perhaps matching TRBD1 (5 bases). Per germline, CDR1 MRHNA and CDR2 SNTAGT. The CDR3 is 13 amino acids. V was cut by 0 bases and J by 11 bases, with 13 bases left in between. CDR3 residues: CASSDSSLGAAFF. CDR3 bases: TGTGCCAGCAGTGACTCGAGTCTAGGGGCGGCTTTCTTT.

This clonotype was counted at least ten times. The chain joins TRBV6-6 to TRBJ2-5; TRBD1 aligns across 8 bases. CDR1 and CDR2 from the germline V gene are MNHNY and SVGAGI (reference sequence). CDR3 size: 16 residues. V lost 2 bases and J lost 3; bases outside the gene matches: 8. This CDR3 is CASSYAIGTGEETQYF. CDR3 nucleotide sequence: TGTGCCAGCAGTTACGCAATCGGGACAGGTGAAGAGACCCAGTACTTC.

There are many counts of this clonotype. This rearrangement joins TRBV12-3 or TRBV12-4 to TRBJ1-5, with D unclear. The CDR3 contains 12 residues. V was trimmed by 1 base and J by 9 bases, leaving 7 bases between them. The chain's CDR3 is CASSLGQLPQHF. The CDR3 DNA reads TGTGCCAGCAGTTTAGGGCAGCTGCCCCAGCATTTT.

This clonotype was picked up many times. Here the CDR3 reads CASINRGGEQFF. In DNA form, the CDR3 reads TGTGCCAGTATAAACAGGGGAGGTGAGCAGTTCTTC. This chain connects TRBV28 to TRBJ2-1; possibly TRBD1 for D (7 bases). Per germline, CDR1 MDHEN and CDR2 SYDVKM. The V and J ends lost 9 bases and 9 bases respectively, with 15 bases between them. CDR3 length: 12 residues. Full variable domain (rest looked up from reference TRBV28 and TRBJ2-1): DVKVTQSSRYLVKRTGEKVFLECVQDMDHENMFWYRQDPGLGLRLIYFSYDVKMKEKGDIPEGYSVSREKKERFSLILESASTNQTSMYLCASINRGGEQFFGPGTRLTVL.

The gene calls are TRBV11-2 and TRBJ2-1; 11 bases map to TRBD2. Trimming cost V 0 bases and J 9 bases; bases outside gene matches: 7. The CDR3 has 16 residues. Germline-derived CDR1 and CDR2 are SGHAT and FQNNGV. The CDR3, as DNA: TGTGCCAGCAGCTTAGATATTATAGCGGGAGGGGGTGAGCAGTTCTTC. This translates into CASSLDIIAGGGEQFF. Based on the CDR3 plus reference TRBV11-2 and TRBJ2-1, the full variable domain is EAGVAQSPRYKIIEKRQSVAFWCNPISGHATLYWYQQILGQGPKLLIQFQNNGVVDDSQLPKDRFSAERLKGVDSTLKIQPAKLEDSAVYLCASSLDIIAGGGEQFFGPGTRLTVL.

This clonotype was picked up many times. This chain joins TRBV6-5 and TRBJ2-6; D possibly corresponds to TRBD1 (5 bases). The V end was cut by 6 bases, the J end by 4 bases, with 13 bases between. Germline CDR1 and CDR2: MNHEY and SVGAGI. This CDR3 is built from 15 residues. The CDR3 region has the DNA TGTGCCAGCAGCCCAGGGTTCTCGGGGGCCAACGTCCTGACTTTC. Protein product: CASSPGFSGANVLTF.

As concerns this clonotype: The conserved phenylalanine or tryptophan normally closing the CDR3 is absent here, so this likely arose from a read error. The chain uses TRBV7-2 and TRBJ2-3; the match to TRBD2 covers 9 bases. The CDR3 spans 18 residues. J was trimmed by 1 base and V by 6 bases; bases with no gene match: 14. In germline, CDR1 is SGHTA, CDR2 FQGNSA. The CDR3 region is CASSLRGGAMAGTDTQYL. DNA for the CDR3: TGTGCCAGCAGTTTACGCGGGGGGGCAATGGCAGGCACAGATACGCAGTATCTT.

This clonotype was observed many times. The chain is built from TRBV3-1 and TRBJ2-2; a possible D gene is TRBD1 (6 bases). V was shortened by 3 bases and J by 4 bases, with 12 bases between the two germline ends. This CDR3 comprises 15 residues. Germline CDR1 is LGHDT and CDR2 is YNNKEL (reference sequence). The CDR3 is CASSQAGTTTGELFF. The CDR3 nucleotides read TGTGCCAGCAGCCAGGCCGGGACAACCACCGGGGAGCTGTTTTTT.